A selection of T cell receptor beta chains follows, all from one sample in a study of blood T cell repertoires in COVID-19. Sequencing was performed with immunoSEQ multiplex PCR; in TCRdb, only in-frame clones are kept and a portion is missing. The table has around 200,000 clones, approximately 83% seen once. Source material: peripheral blood. The receptors derive from a man aged 50-60 years with active or convalescent COVID-19. The CDR3 runs from the conserved cysteine through the conserved F or W. Each record gives: V gene, D gene, clone size, J gene, CDR3 protein, CDR3 DNA. D genes are given only for firm matches. Clone size is stated in some rows and not others, as once, few, many or a class when expanded.

V gene: TRBV19; D gene: .; clone size: .; J gene: TRBJ1-4; CDR3 protein: CASGTKGNEKLFF; CDR3 DNA: TGTGCCAGTGGGACAAAAGGGAATGAAAAACTGTTTTTT
V gene: TRBV20-1; D gene: .; clone size: few; J gene: TRBJ2-1; CDR3 protein: CSARTYNEQFF; CDR3 DNA: TGCAGTGCAAGGACTTACAATGAGCAGTTCTTC
V gene: TRBV18; D gene: .; clone size: .; J gene: TRBJ1-6; CDR3 protein: CASSPGGGRGSPLHF; CDR3 DNA: TGTGCCAGCTCACCGGGCGGTGGCAGGGGTTCACCCCTCCACTTT
V gene: TRBV19; D gene: TRBD1; clone size: few; J gene: TRBJ1-2; CDR3 protein: CASSISPPRDSLDYGYTF; CDR3 DNA: TGTGCCAGTAGTATCTCCCCCCCCCGGGACAGCCTGGACTATGGCTACACCTTC
V gene: TRBV28; D gene: .; clone size: .; J gene: TRBJ2-5; CDR3 protein: CASSSPSRTQYF; CDR3 DNA: TGTGCCAGCAGTTCCCCGTCGCGGACCCAGTACTTC
V gene: TRBV30; D gene: .; clone size: .; J gene: TRBJ1-2; CDR3 protein: CAAGRWGTNYGYTF; CDR3 DNA: TGTGCCGCTGGAAGATGGGGCACTAACTATGGCTACACCTTC
V gene: TRBV7-2; D gene: .; clone size: .; J gene: TRBJ1-1; CDR3 protein: CASSFSTGRNTEAFF; CDR3 DNA: TGTGCCAGCAGCTTCTCGACAGGAAGGAACACTGAAGCTTTCTTT
V gene: TRBV5-1; D gene: TRBD1; clone size: .; J gene: TRBJ2-5; CDR3 protein: CASSRGQGAETQYF; CDR3 DNA: TGCGCCAGCAGCCGCGGACAGGGGGCCGAGACCCAGTACTTC
V gene: TRBV7-3; D gene: .; clone size: .; J gene: TRBJ2-2; CDR3 protein: CASSPHAGELFF; CDR3 DNA: TGTGCCAGCAGCCCCCATGCCGGGGAGCTGTTTTTT
V gene: TRBV19; D gene: TRBD1; clone size: few; J gene: TRBJ1-4; CDR3 protein: CASSVRDRGRQLFF; CDR3 DNA: TGTGCCAGTAGTGTCCGGGACAGGGGGCGCCAACTGTTTTTT
V gene: TRBV7-2; D gene: TRBD2; clone size: .; J gene: TRBJ2-7; CDR3 protein: CASSLELAGGRYF; CDR3 DNA: TGTGCCAGCAGCTTAGAACTAGCGGGGGGGAGATACTTC
V gene: TRBV3-1/TRBV3-2; D gene: .; clone size: once; J gene: TRBJ1-2; CDR3 protein: CASSHERGYGYTF; CDR3 DNA: TGTGCCAGCAGCCACGAAAGGGGATATGGCTACACCTTC
V gene: TRBV9; D gene: TRBD1; clone size: once; J gene: TRBJ2-3; CDR3 protein: CASSVDRGRRADTQYF; CDR3 DNA: TGTGCCAGCAGCGTGGACAGGGGGCGCAGGGCAGATACGCAGTATTTT
V gene: TRBV7-9; D gene: .; clone size: .; J gene: TRBJ2-5; CDR3 protein: CASSRGGQGTQYF; CDR3 DNA: TGTGCCAGCAGCCGTGGGGGACAAGGGACCCAGTACTTC
V gene: TRBV5-4; D gene: TRBD1; clone size: .; J gene: TRBJ1-4; CDR3 protein: CASSERRTGGEKLFF; CDR3 DNA: TGTGCCAGCAGCGAACGAAGGACAGGGGGGGAAAAACTGTTTTTT
V gene: TRBV7-7; D gene: .; clone size: .; J gene: TRBJ1-5; CDR3 protein: CASSQRRKTGLNQPQHF; CDR3 DNA: TGTGCCAGCAGCCAAAGGAGGAAGACAGGTCTTAATCAGCCCCAGCATTTT
V gene: TRBV6-5; D gene: .; clone size: .; J gene: TRBJ1-1; CDR3 protein: CASSLGKGEAFF; CDR3 DNA: TGTGCCAGCAGTCTTGGGAAGGGGGAAGCTTTCTTT
V gene: TRBV11-1; D gene: .; clone size: .; J gene: TRBJ1-1; CDR3 protein: CASSLQGVSNTEAFF; CDR3 DNA: TGTGCCAGCAGCTTACAGGGTGTGTCGAACACTGAAGCTTTCTTT
V gene: TRBV7-2; D gene: .; clone size: .; J gene: TRBJ2-1; CDR3 protein: CASSLTSTRNNEQFF; CDR3 DNA: TGTGCCAGCAGCTTAACGAGTACTAGAAACAATGAGCAGTTCTTC
V gene: TRBV24-1; D gene: TRBD1; clone size: .; J gene: TRBJ2-7; CDR3 protein: CATSDTGEENEQYF; CDR3 DNA: TGTGCCACCAGTGATACAGGGGAAGAAAACGAGCAGTACTTC
V gene: TRBV29-1; D gene: .; clone size: .; J gene: TRBJ2-7; CDR3 protein: CSVGVRGGLSYEQYF; CDR3 DNA: TGCAGCGTTGGGGTGCGCGGGGGCCTGTCCTACGAGCAGTACTTC
V gene: TRBV19; D gene: TRBD1; clone size: .; J gene: TRBJ2-5; CDR3 protein: CASSISTGTGDRETQYF; CDR3 DNA: TGTGCCAGTAGTATTAGTACCGGGACAGGGGACCGGGAGACCCAGTACTTC
V gene: TRBV9; D gene: .; clone size: .; J gene: TRBJ1-1; CDR3 protein: CASSVGLGARTEAFF; CDR3 DNA: TGTGCCAGCAGCGTAGGTCTGGGGGCAAGGACTGAAGCTTTCTTT
V gene: TRBV5-4; D gene: .; clone size: .; J gene: TRBJ2-3; CDR3 protein: CASSLDSRTDTQYF; CDR3 DNA: TGTGCCAGCAGCCTGGACAGCCGCACAGATACGCAGTATTTT
V gene: TRBV7-3; D gene: TRBD1; clone size: .; J gene: TRBJ2-1; CDR3 protein: CASSTGGQANEQFF; CDR3 DNA: TGTGCCAGCAGCACAGGGGGACAGGCCAATGAGCAGTTCTTC
V gene: TRBV2; D gene: TRBD1; clone size: .; J gene: TRBJ2-7; CDR3 protein: CASSARQGSYEQYF; CDR3 DNA: TGTGCCAGCAGTGCAAGACAGGGCTCCTACGAGCAGTACTTC
V gene: TRBV7-9; D gene: .; clone size: .; J gene: TRBJ1-1; CDR3 protein: CASSYGQPDTEAFF; CDR3 DNA: TGTGCCAGCAGCTACGGACAGCCAGACACTGAAGCTTTCTTT
V gene: TRBV30; D gene: .; clone size: .; J gene: TRBJ2-2; CDR3 protein: CAWSVMFGKSGTGELFF; CDR3 DNA: TGTGCCTGGAGTGTAATGTTCGGGAAATCGGGCACCGGGGAGCTGTTTTTT
V gene: TRBV30; D gene: .; clone size: few; J gene: TRBJ1-1; CDR3 protein: CAWRRATEAFF; CDR3 DNA: TGTGCCTGGAGAAGAGCCACTGAAGCTTTCTTT
V gene: TRBV18; D gene: TRBD2; clone size: few; J gene: TRBJ2-7; CDR3 protein: CASSPREGLQEQYF; CDR3 DNA: TGTGCCAGCTCACCACGGGAGGGCTTACAGGAGCAGTACTTC
V gene: TRBV19; D gene: TRBD1; clone size: .; J gene: TRBJ1-1; CDR3 protein: CASSIWGQGWMNTEAFF; CDR3 DNA: TGTGCCAGTAGTATCTGGGGACAGGGGTGGATGAACACTGAAGCTTTCTTT
V gene: TRBV5-6; D gene: .; clone size: .; J gene: TRBJ1-4; CDR3 protein: CASSFRLTGVNEKLFF; CDR3 DNA: TGTGCCAGCAGCTTCCGCCTGACAGGTGTGAATGAAAAACTGTTTTTT
V gene: TRBV5-6; D gene: .; clone size: .; J gene: TRBJ1-3; CDR3 protein: CASSPGTNGNTIYF; CDR3 DNA: TGTGCCAGCAGCCCCGGGACAAACGGAAACACCATATATTTT
V gene: TRBV5-4; D gene: .; clone size: .; J gene: TRBJ2-5; CDR3 protein: CASSSAGLEETQYF; CDR3 DNA: TGTGCCAGCAGCTCTGCGGGGTTAGAGGAGACCCAGTACTTC
V gene: TRBV2; D gene: TRBD1; clone size: .; J gene: TRBJ1-1; CDR3 protein: CASRGQATEAFF; CDR3 DNA: TGTGCCAGCAGGGGACAGGCAACTGAAGCTTTCTTT
V gene: TRBV6-1; D gene: .; clone size: .; J gene: TRBJ2-7; CDR3 protein: CASSELGRGVEQYF; CDR3 DNA: TGTGCCAGCAGTGAATTAGGGAGGGGGGTAGAGCAGTACTTC
V gene: TRBV11-3; D gene: TRBD1; clone size: .; J gene: TRBJ2-2; CDR3 protein: CASSSQGFANTGELFF; CDR3 DNA: TGTGCCAGCAGCTCACAGGGGTTCGCGAACACCGGGGAGCTGTTTTTT
V gene: TRBV3-1/TRBV3-2; D gene: TRBD1; clone size: .; J gene: TRBJ2-4; CDR3 protein: CASSPRFQGVAKNIQYF; CDR3 DNA: TGTGCCAGCAGCCCCCGTTTCCAGGGGGTAGCCAAAAACATTCAGTACTTC
V gene: TRBV24-1; D gene: TRBD2; clone size: .; J gene: TRBJ2-2; CDR3 protein: CATSETYRLAGTTGELFF; CDR3 DNA: TGTGCCACCAGTGAAACATACAGACTAGCGGGGACTACCGGGGAGCTGTTTTTT
V gene: TRBV4-2; D gene: TRBD2; clone size: .; J gene: TRBJ2-7; CDR3 protein: CASSQEGLAGSYEQYF; CDR3 DNA: TGTGCCAGCAGCCAAGAAGGGCTAGCGGGGTCCTACGAGCAGTACTTC
V gene: TRBV9; D gene: .; clone size: .; J gene: TRBJ2-1; CDR3 protein: CASSVEGRGPSYNEQFF; CDR3 DNA: TGTGCCAGCAGCGTAGAAGGGCGGGGCCCCTCCTACAATGAGCAGTTCTTC
V gene: TRBV7-2; D gene: TRBD1; clone size: .; J gene: TRBJ2-2; CDR3 protein: CASSSKITGGVINTGELFF; CDR3 DNA: TGTGCCAGCAGCTCTAAAATTACAGGGGGCGTTATTAACACCGGGGAGCTGTTTTTT
V gene: TRBV29-1; D gene: .; clone size: .; J gene: TRBJ2-5; CDR3 protein: CSVRQGSGETQYF; CDR3 DNA: TGCAGCGTCCGCCAGGGGAGTGGGGAGACCCAGTACTTC
V gene: TRBV18; D gene: .; clone size: .; J gene: TRBJ1-1; CDR3 protein: CASSPGGQMNTEAFF; CDR3 DNA: TGTGCCAGCTCACCAGGCGGACAGATGAACACTGAAGCTTTCTTT
V gene: TRBV5-5; D gene: TRBD2; clone size: .; J gene: TRBJ2-5; CDR3 protein: CASSLVIAGGQETQYF; CDR3 DNA: TGTGCCAGCAGCTTGGTAATAGCGGGGGGCCAAGAGACCCAGTACTTC
V gene: TRBV5-1; D gene: .; clone size: .; J gene: TRBJ1-1; CDR3 protein: CASSGAVTYEAFF; CDR3 DNA: TGCGCCAGCAGCGGGGCCGTGACATATGAAGCTTTCTTT
V gene: TRBV6-5; D gene: .; clone size: .; J gene: TRBJ1-2; CDR3 protein: CASMEVNYGYTF; CDR3 DNA: TGTGCCAGCATGGAGGTTAACTATGGCTACACCTTC
V gene: TRBV29-1; D gene: .; clone size: once; J gene: TRBJ1-1; CDR3 protein: CSVITGEGEAFF; CDR3 DNA: TGCAGCGTAATTACCGGGGAGGGTGAAGCTTTCTTT
V gene: TRBV9; D gene: TRBD1; clone size: .; J gene: TRBJ1-3; CDR3 protein: CASSPQTGWGNTIYF; CDR3 DNA: TGTGCCAGCAGCCCTCAGACAGGGTGGGGAAACACCATATATTTT
V gene: TRBV7-2; D gene: .; clone size: .; J gene: TRBJ2-1; CDR3 protein: CASSSESGGLPFYNEQFF; CDR3 DNA: TGTGCCAGCAGCTCCGAATCTGGCGGCCTACCCTTCTACAATGAGCAGTTCTTC
V gene: TRBV3-1/TRBV3-2; D gene: TRBD2; clone size: .; J gene: TRBJ2-2; CDR3 protein: CASSQTSGGTGELFF; CDR3 DNA: TGTGCCAGCAGCCAGACTAGCGGGGGCACCGGGGAGCTGTTTTTT
V gene: TRBV28; D gene: TRBD1; clone size: .; J gene: TRBJ2-2; CDR3 protein: CASSLTGANTGELFF; CDR3 DNA: TGTGCCAGCAGTCTCACAGGGGCGAACACCGGGGAGCTGTTTTTT